Each of the 2 T cell receptor beta chains below was sequenced from the same sample in a study of PD-1 blockade in mismatch repair-deficient tumors. Data came from immunoSEQ multiplex PCR; TCRdb stores just in-frame clones and leaves some out. The sample carries about 130,000 clones, roughly 90% recorded once. Sample: peripheral blood, taken just over 70 weeks after starting pembrolizumab. All receptors derive from an adult with mismatch repair-deficient cancer.

The sample holds one count of this clone. V and J are TRBV4-1 and TRBJ2-7; 8 bases match TRBD1. CDR1 and CDR2 from the germline V gene are MGHRA and YSYEKL. The J segment lost 5 bases and the V segment lost 1 base, leaving 7 bases of the junction unmatched. The length of the CDR3 is 15 residues. CDR3 protein: CASSQVGQGADEQYF. The CDR3 DNA sequence: TGCGCCAGCAGCCAAGTAGGTCAGGGGGCTGACGAGCAGTACTTC.

V usage is TRBV9 and J usage is TRBJ1-5; 8 nucleotides match TRBD1. From germline, CDR1 is SGDLS and CDR2 YYNGEE. Unmatched junction bases numbered 3, after V lost 4 bases and J lost 0 bases. CDR3 length: 15 residues. CDR3 amino acids: CASSTGGGSNQPQHF. The DNA for the CDR3 is TGTGCCAGCAGCACAGGGGGGGGTAGCAATCAGCCCCAGCATTTT.